The 27 T cell receptor beta chains below all came from one sample that was sequenced in a study of cytomegalovirus exposure and HLA in healthy donors. The primer mix had 60 Vbeta and 13 Jbeta primers. Some clones are missing from TCRdb's copy, which holds only in-frame ones; the method was immunoSEQ multiplex PCR. There are about 150,000 clones in the sample; 65% to 90% occur only once, and 6.5% to 7.5% lies in the top ten. Sample: PBMCs. The receptors shown here come from a woman aged 45-60 years in good health and CMV-seropositive.

This clone was recorded only once. The CDR3: CASSYSYATNEKLFF. As DNA, the CDR3 is TGTGCCAGCAGTTACTCATATGCAACTAATGAAAAACTGTTTTTT. V is TRBV6-5 and J is TRBJ1-4; D unclear. V lost 0 bases and J lost 0, with 5 bases in between. The CDR3 is 15 amino acids. CDR1 is MNHEY and CDR2 is SVGAGI in the germline V gene.

With regard to this clone: Sequence at one end of the junction differs from germline and may be a read error. V and J are TRBV7-7 and TRBJ2-2; no clear D. The V gene's germline CDR1 is SSHAT and CDR2 FNYEAQ (reference sequence). The length of the CDR3 is 14 residues. The CDR3 nucleotides are TGTGCTAGCAGCTTAGACCTCGGGACCGGGGAGCTGTTTTTT. It encodes CASSLDLGTGELFF.

This chain uses TRBV6-1 with TRBJ1-2; 10 bases match TRBD1. The CDR3 is made up of 14 amino acids. The V gene end was trimmed by 7 bases and the J gene end by 6 bases; junction bases not matched to a gene: 8. Germline CDR1 is MNHNS and CDR2 is SASEGT. Written as DNA, the CDR3 is TGTGCCAGCATTTCCCCGGGACAGGGGCATGGCTACACCTTC. The encoded protein is CASISPGQGHGYTF.

The chain links TRBV19 to TRBJ2-3, with 7 bases lining up with TRBD2. J was trimmed by 0 bases and V by 1 base; bases with no gene match: 1. The CDR3 totals 15 residues. CDR1 and CDR2 (germline): LNHDA, SQIVND (reference sequence). CDR3: CASSIVGGSTDTQYF. For the CDR3, the DNA is TGTGCCAGTAGTATAGTGGGGGGGAGCACAGATACGCAGTATTTT.

This chain links TRBV6-5 with TRBJ1-6, with TRBD1 matching over 7 bases. Losses at the gene ends were 5 bases for V and 7 bases for J; bases not matched to a gene: 2. Germline V lookup: CDR1 MNHEY, CDR2 SVGAGI. This CDR3 spans 13 amino acids. The CDR3 region is CASSTGQNSPLHF. The DNA of the CDR3 is TGTGCCAGCAGTACGGGACAGAATTCACCCCTCCACTTT.

The V gene is TRBV6-1, the J gene TRBJ2-7; 7 bases map to TRBD2. V gave up 6 bases and J gave up 4 bases; unmatched junction bases: 12. The length of the CDR3 is 15 residues. In germline, CDR1 is MNHNS, CDR2 SASEGT. CDR3 region: CASSANTGLRYEQYF. As DNA, the CDR3 is TGTGCCAGCAGCGCCAACACGGGACTAAGATACGAGCAGTACTTC.

V usage is TRBV2 and J usage is TRBJ1-2; D gene uncertain. Trimming pared 4 bases from V and 6 bases from J, leaving 15 bases between. From germline, CDR1 is SNHLY and CDR2 FYNNEI. The CDR3 totals 14 residues. The CDR3 here is CASSGGNPYDGYTF. DNA for the CDR3: TGTGCCAGCAGTGGTGGCAACCCGTACGATGGCTACACCTTC.

The genes are TRBV19 and TRBJ1-4; 9 nucleotides align to TRBD1. The CDR3 sequence is 16 residues long. CDR1 is LNHDA and CDR2 is SQIVND in the germline V gene (reference sequence). V lost 6 bases to trimming and J lost 3 bases; unmatched junction nucleotides: 8. The DNA for the CDR3 is TGTGCCAGTAGGACGGCCGGGACAGGGCCTAATGAAAAACTGTTTTTT. Translated: CASRTAGTGPNEKLFF. The full variable domain, rest sourced from reference TRBV19 and TRBJ1-4, is DGGITQSPKYLFRKEGQNVTLSCEQNLNHDAMYWYRQDPGQGLRLIYYSQIVNDFQKGDIAEGYSVSREKKESFPLTVTSAQKNPTAFYLCASRTAGTGPNEKLFFGSGTQLSVL.

This rearrangement joins TRBV6-1 to TRBJ1-1; D gene unclear. The V gene lost 4 bases and the J gene lost 6 bases, with 15 bases spanning the gap. The CDR3 spans 14 residues. Germline CDR1 is MNHNS and CDR2 is SASEGT. The CDR3 DNA is TGTGCCAGCAGTGGCCCCGGGAGGATCGCTGAAGCTTTCTTT. Translation: CASSGPGRIAEAFF.

The gene calls are TRBV9 and TRBJ1-2, with D hard to call. The CDR3 is 11 amino acids. V gave up 3 bases and J gave up 4 bases, with 4 bases separating them. Germline assignment: CDR1 SGDLS and CDR2 YYNGEE. This CDR3 is CASSDSYGYTF. The CDR3 DNA is TGTGCCAGCAGCGACTCCTATGGCTACACCTTC.

This chain connects TRBV5-4 to TRBJ2-3; perhaps TRBD2 as D (5 bases). The CDR3 extends over 13 amino acids. Germline assignment: CDR1 SGHNT and CDR2 YYREEE (reference sequence). V lost 4 bases to trimming and J lost 6 bases, with 12 bases between them. The CDR3, as DNA: TGTGCCAGCAGCGCGGACTTGGCGGATACGCAGTATTTT. This sequence encodes CASSADLADTQYF.

The chain uses TRBV5-1 and TRBJ1-2; 10 nucleotides match TRBD1. J was trimmed by 0 bases and V by 4 bases; bases with no gene match: 6. Germline CDR1 is SGHRS and CDR2 is YFSETQ. The CDR3 runs 16 residues. CDR3 sequence (DNA): TGCGCCAGCAGCCGGGACAGGGGAGTAACTAACTATGGCTACACCTTC. This gives the protein CASSRDRGVTNYGYTF. Based on the CDR3 plus reference TRBV5-1 and TRBJ1-2, the full variable domain is KAGVTQTPRYLIKTRGQQVTLSCSPISGHRSVSWYQQTPGQGLQFLFEYFSETQRNKGNFPGRFSGRQFSNSRSEMNVSTLELGDSALYLCASSRDRGVTNYGYTFGSGTRLTVV.

This sequence joins TRBV7-9 and TRBJ1-2; D may be TRBD1 (5 bases). This CDR3 spans 14 amino acids. Per the germline V gene, CDR1 is SEHNR and CDR2 is FQNEAQ (reference sequence). V was pared by 4 bases and J by 9 bases, with 18 bases between. The CDR3 region is CASSSDTAPYRYTF. The CDR3 DNA reads TGTGCCAGCAGCTCGGACACTGCCCCTTATCGCTACACCTTC.

The chain employs TRBV7-5 and TRBJ1-6; the table calls TRBD1, which could not be checked here. TRBV7-5 is classified as a pseudogene. The CDR3 loop spans 16 amino acids. The CDR3 reads CARSAGDRGNNSPLHF. The CDR3 DNA sequence: TGTGCCAGAAGCGCAGGGGACAGGGGCAATAATTCACCCCTCCACTTT.

The V call is TRBV7-2, the J call TRBJ2-7; 8 bases match TRBD1. The CDR3 spans 13 residues. With V trimmed by 5 bases and J by 3 bases, 3 bases remained unmatched. Germline CDR1 is SGHTA and CDR2 is FQGNSA. CDR3: CASSPTGVYEQYF. As DNA, the CDR3 is TGTGCCAGCAGCCCGACAGGGGTCTACGAGCAGTACTTC.

The chain is built from TRBV18 and TRBJ1-2; D is unclear. The CDR3 runs 16 residues. Germline V CDR1 and CDR2: KGHSH, LQKENI. V shed 3 bases and J shed 0 bases, with 14 bases lying between them. In DNA, the CDR3 is TGTGCCAGCTCACCGGCTTCCCTTGGTACTAACTATGGCTACACCTTC. It translates to CASSPASLGTNYGYTF.

This rearrangement joins TRBV5-8 to TRBJ1-5; 7 bases fit TRBD1. The V segment lost 6 bases and the J segment 5 bases; nucleotides outside the gene matches: 8. The CDR3 runs to 14 residues. Germline lookup yields CDR1 SGHTS and CDR2 YDEGEE. DNA for the CDR3: TGTGCCAGCACCGACAGGGTCGGAGATCAGCCCCAGCATTTT. It yields the protein CASTDRVGDQPQHF.

V usage is TRBV5-4 and J usage is TRBJ1-3; D is possibly TRBD1 (5 bases). The length of the CDR3 is 17 residues. Trimming took off 4 bases at V and 0 bases at J, with 17 bases between the two ends. Germline V gives CDR1 SGHNT, CDR2 YYREEE (reference sequence). CDR3 DNA: TGTGCCAGCAGCAAACCGGCGGGGCGGGGCTCTGGAAACACCATATATTTT. This codes for CASSKPAGRGSGNTIYF.

The V gene is TRBV19, the J gene TRBJ1-1; no firm D call. The CDR3 is made up of 14 amino acids. Germline values: CDR1 LNHDA, CDR2 SQIVND (reference sequence). V lost 4 bases and J lost 1, with 10 bases in between. The CDR3 sequence is CASSTTHPNTEAFF. The CDR3 DNA follows: TGTGCCAGTAGTACGACACATCCGAACACTGAAGCTTTCTTT. Filled out from reference TRBV19 and TRBJ1-1, the complete variable domain reads DGGITQSPKYLFRKEGQNVTLSCEQNLNHDAMYWYRQDPGQGLRLIYYSQIVNDFQKGDIAEGYSVSREKKESFPLTVTSAQKNPTAFYLCASSTTHPNTEAFFGQGTRLTVV.

This clone showed up just once. The chain carries TRBV10-3 and TRBJ2-1; D unclear. Germline values: CDR1 ENHRY, CDR2 SYGVKD. This CDR3 is built from 12 residues. The V end lost 3 bases, the J end lost 5 bases, and 5 bases lay between the germline ends. This CDR3 is CAISESDNEQFF. The CDR3 DNA reads TGTGCCATCAGTGAATCGGACAATGAGCAGTTCTTC.

The rearrangement joins TRBV18 to TRBJ2-1; 12 bases line up with TRBD2. Germline V lookup: CDR1 KGHSH, CDR2 LQKENI. The CDR3 is made up of 15 amino acids. V lost 6 bases, J lost 4 bases, and 4 bases stayed unmatched. CDR3 sequence (DNA): TGTGCCAGCTCCCCCGGGACTAGCGGGTACAATGAGCAGTTCTTC. It yields the protein CASSPGTSGYNEQFF.

The V gene is TRBV27, the J gene TRBJ1-1; 7 bases match TRBD1. CDR3 length: 16 amino acids. V was clipped by 5 bases and J by 1 base; unmatched bases: 10. Germline V CDR1 and CDR2: MNHEY, SMNVEV (reference sequence). CDR3 nucleotide sequence: TGTGCCAGCAGTCCCACCAACAGGGGTCGGAACACTGAAGCTTTCTTT. It is translated as CASSPTNRGRNTEAFF.

The chain uses TRBV2 and TRBJ2-5, with 8 bases fitting TRBD2. V dropped 7 bases and J dropped 5; count of bases not matched to a gene: 12. The CDR3 runs 15 residues. Germline CDR1 is SNHLY and CDR2 is FYNNEI. The CDR3 DNA follows: TGTGCCAGCAAGAGTACGGCGGGGGGCCCGGAGACCCAGTACTTC. Translation: CASKSTAGGPETQYF.

The chain combines TRBV2 with TRBJ1-5, with D perhaps TRBD1 (5 bases). The V and J ends lost 1 base and 5 bases respectively, with 21 bases between them. This CDR3 is built from 18 residues. CDR1 is SNHLY and CDR2 is FYNNEI in the germline V gene. CDR3 bases: TGTGCCAGCAGTGAAGGCCGGTGGCGCAGGGTAGGGGATCAGCCCCAGCATTTT. It specifies CASSEGRWRRVGDQPQHF. The full variable domain, its missing parts supplied by reference TRBV2 and TRBJ1-5, is EPEVTQTPSHQVTQMGQEVILRCVPISNHLYFYWYRQILGQKVEFLVSFYNNEISEKSEIFDDQFSVERPDGSNFTLKIRSTKLEDSAMYFCASSEGRWRRVGDQPQHFGDGTRLSIL.

V gene TRBV15 combines with J gene TRBJ2-1; D gene ambiguous. Trimming removed 2 bases at V and 6 bases at J, with 11 bases between. The CDR3 runs 14 residues. Germline V gene sequence: CDR1 LNHNV, CDR2 YYDKDF (reference sequence). CDR3 region: CATSRWRQGNEQFF. CDR3 coding DNA: TGTGCCACCAGCAGATGGCGACAAGGCAATGAGCAGTTCTTC.

This sequence joins TRBV6-5 and TRBJ1-4; TRBD1 matches at 7 bases. Germline-derived CDR1 and CDR2 are MNHEY and SVGAGI. J lost 10 bases, V lost 4 bases, and 15 bases had no gene match. The CDR3 loop spans 16 amino acids. The CDR3 DNA follows: TGTGCCAGCAGTTCTGCGGGACGGGGGACAGAGGGAAAACTGTTTTTT. Amino acid sequence: CASSSAGRGTEGKLFF.

This chain joins TRBV6-1 and TRBJ1-3, with 7 bases that match TRBD1. The CDR3 totals 15 residues. Trimming cost V 5 bases and J 1 base; bases outside gene matches: 5. Per the germline V gene, CDR1 is MNHNS and CDR2 is SASEGT. CDR3 protein: CASSPTGISGNTIYF. The CDR3 DNA follows: TGTGCCAGCAGTCCGACAGGGATTTCTGGAAACACCATATATTTT.